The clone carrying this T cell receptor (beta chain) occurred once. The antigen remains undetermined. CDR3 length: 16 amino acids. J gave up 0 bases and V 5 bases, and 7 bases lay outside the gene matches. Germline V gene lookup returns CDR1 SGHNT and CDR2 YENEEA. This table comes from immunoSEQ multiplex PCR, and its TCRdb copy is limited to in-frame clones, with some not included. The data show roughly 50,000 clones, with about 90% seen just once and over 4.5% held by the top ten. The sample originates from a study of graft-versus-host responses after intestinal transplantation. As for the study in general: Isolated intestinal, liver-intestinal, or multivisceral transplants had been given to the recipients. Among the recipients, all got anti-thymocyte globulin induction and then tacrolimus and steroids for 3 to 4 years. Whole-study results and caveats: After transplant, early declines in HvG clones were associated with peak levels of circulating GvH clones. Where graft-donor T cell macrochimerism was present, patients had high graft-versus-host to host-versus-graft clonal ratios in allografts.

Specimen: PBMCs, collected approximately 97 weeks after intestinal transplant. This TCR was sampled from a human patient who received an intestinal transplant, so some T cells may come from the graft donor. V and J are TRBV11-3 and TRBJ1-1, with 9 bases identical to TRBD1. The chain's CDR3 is CASSPRTGEMNTEAFF. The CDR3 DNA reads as TGTGCCAGCAGCCCTCGGACAGGGGAGATGAACACTGAAGCTTTCTTT.